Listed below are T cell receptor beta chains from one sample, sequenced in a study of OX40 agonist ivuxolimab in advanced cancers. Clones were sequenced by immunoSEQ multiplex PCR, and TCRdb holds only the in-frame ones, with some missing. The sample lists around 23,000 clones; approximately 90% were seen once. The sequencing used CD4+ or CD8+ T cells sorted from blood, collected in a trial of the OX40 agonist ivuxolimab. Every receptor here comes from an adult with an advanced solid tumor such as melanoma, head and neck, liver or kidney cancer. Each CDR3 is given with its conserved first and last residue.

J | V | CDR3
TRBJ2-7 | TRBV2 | CASSEASGGYEQYF
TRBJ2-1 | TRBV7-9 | CASSLGGEQFF
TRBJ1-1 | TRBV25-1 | CASSEGVGPDTEAFF
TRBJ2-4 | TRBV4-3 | CASSLDVGTVNIQYF
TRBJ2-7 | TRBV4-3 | CASSQVTGNEQYF
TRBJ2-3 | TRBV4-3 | CASSQDLTSTDTQYF
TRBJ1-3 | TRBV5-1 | CASSLEGSAGNTIYF
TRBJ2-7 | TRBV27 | CASSLVGTYEQYF
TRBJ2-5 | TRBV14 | CASSQTSGSFETQYF
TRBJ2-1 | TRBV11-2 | CASSATGTKYPPNNEQFF
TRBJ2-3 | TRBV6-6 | CASTQRGGTDTQYF
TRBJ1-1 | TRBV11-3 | CASRYPTGFGTEAFF
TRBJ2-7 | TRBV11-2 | CASSSTGTPKHSYEQYF
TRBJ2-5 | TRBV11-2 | CASSSMGQETQYF
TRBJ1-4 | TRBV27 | CASSLGVRATNEKLFF